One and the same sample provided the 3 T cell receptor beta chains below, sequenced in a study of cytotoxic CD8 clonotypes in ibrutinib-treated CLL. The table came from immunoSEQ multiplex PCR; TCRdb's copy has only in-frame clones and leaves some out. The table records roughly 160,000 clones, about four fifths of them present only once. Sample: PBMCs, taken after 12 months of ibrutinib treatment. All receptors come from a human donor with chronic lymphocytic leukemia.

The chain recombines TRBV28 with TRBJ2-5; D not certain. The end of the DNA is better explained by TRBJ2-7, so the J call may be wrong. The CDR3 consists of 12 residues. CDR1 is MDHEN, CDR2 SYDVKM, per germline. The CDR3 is CASSLRYYEQYF. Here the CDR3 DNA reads TGTGCCAGCAGTTTACGATACTACGAGCAGTACTTC.

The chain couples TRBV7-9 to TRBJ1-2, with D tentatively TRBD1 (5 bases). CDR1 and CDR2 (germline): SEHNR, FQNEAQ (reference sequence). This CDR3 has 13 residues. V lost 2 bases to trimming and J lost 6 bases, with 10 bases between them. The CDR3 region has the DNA TGTGCCAGCAGCTTACCCGGGGGGGATGGCTACACCTTC. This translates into CASSLPGGDGYTF.

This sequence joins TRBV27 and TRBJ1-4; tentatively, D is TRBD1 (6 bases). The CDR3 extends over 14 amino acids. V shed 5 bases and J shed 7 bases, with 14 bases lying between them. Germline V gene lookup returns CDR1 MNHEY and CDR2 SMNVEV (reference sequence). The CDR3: CASSAQGRSEKLFF. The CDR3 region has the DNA TGTGCCAGCAGTGCACAGGGACGGAGTGAAAAACTGTTTTTT. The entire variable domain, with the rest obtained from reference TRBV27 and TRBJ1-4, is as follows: EAQVTQNPRYLITVTGKKLTVTCSQNMNHEYMSWYRQDPGLGLRQIYYSMNVEVTDKGDVPEGYKVSRKEKRNFPLILESPSPNQTSLYFCASSAQGRSEKLFFGSGTQLSVL.